This T cell receptor beta chain was sequenced for a study of T cell responses to AZD1222 COVID-19 vaccine (dated by TCRdb to the early 2020s). Regarding the research as a whole: TCR sequencing covered approximately 230 trial participants: some 210 given two doses of AZD1222 and around 25 given two doses of MenACWY control vaccine. Trial participants were enrolled by age into 18-55, 56-69 and 70-plus year subgroups, with roughly 150, 30 and 60 TCR-sequenced participants respectively. The study at large found these results: In the small 56-69-year group, the increase in depth fell short of significance, most likely because of low power. No day 14 peak-response samples were available, so repertoires were characterized only after the peak T cell response. Reportedly, almost half of the unique spike-specific TCRs recognized epitopes lying outside the regions that are mutated in the B.1.351 and B.1.1.7 variants. Conclusions about previously exposed vaccinees were limited because only five to seven AZD1222 recipients were SARS-CoV-2 seropositive at baseline. The whole spike protein was spanned by vaccine-associated CD4 TCRs, and dominant responses were seen in regions 160-218 and 743-854. Spike-specific TCR breadth and depth rose significantly after two AZD1222 doses compared with day 0 and with MenACWY recipients. Most participants were white British and females outnumbered males, and the authors suggested that clonal diversity may have been underestimated.

CDR1 is given as SGHRS and CDR2 as YFSETQ, both from the germline V gene. Germline trimming amounts to 9 bases on V and 1 base on J, with 6 as the count of junction bases outside the gene matches. The CDR3 has 13 amino acids, counting the end cysteine and phenylalanine. CDR3 DNA is the only sequence kept; it has 39 bases, read in frame from the first base. The CDR3 regions of human TCRbeta chains were subjected to immunosequencing. Processing in the source paper ran as follows. Repertoire TCRs were matched against a reference library of SARS-CoV-2-specific TCRs generated with the MIRA antigen-specificity platform. Breadth was defined as the fraction of unique TCRs that were SARS-CoV-2-associated. Depth was defined as the fraction of total T cells that were SARS-CoV-2-associated. Using the MIRA data, every spike-specific TCR was mapped to the spike region that the TCR reacted to and assigned to either a CD4 or a CD8 class. Log10-transformed breadth and depth values were compared by one-way ANOVA with Sidak's multiple comparisons tests. Entries here come from immuneACCESS through TCRdb and include only in-frame sequences with V and J called. Some clones fail to appear in such tables; in the studies checked, an unresolved V gene covers under half of the shortfall, and the cause of the remainder is unknown. Clonal size and the V and J genes are those of that table, whereas D and trimming came from the DNA. The sample records about 180,000 clones, about 90% of which are singletons. Jointly, the top ten make up roughly 2% of the sample.

Worth noting for this clone: The specificity of this receptor is unknown. Per-base quality was not reported, and no clone a single base away is much larger than it.

The time point label of this sample denotes: about 28 days (+/-7) after the second vaccine dose. AZD1222 recipients with second doses at about 4 weeks or about 12 weeks were pooled, because spike-specific TCR depth and breadth did not differ between schedules. Vaccinee samples were obtained from the UK trials COV001 and COV002, which included a single-blind randomized controlled phase 2/3 trial of AZD1222 (ChAdOx1 nCoV-19) in healthy adults. For TCRbeta chain sequencing, PBMC samples from trial participants were taken at day 0 and at day 28 after the second dose. This receptor was identified in an adult who received the AZD1222 COVID-19 vaccine. The specimen comprised peripheral blood, sampled 28 days after the second AZD1222 dose. The receptor chain draws on TRBV5-1 and TRBJ2-7, with 8 junctional bases fitting TRBD1. At the DNA level, the sequence is TGCGCCACCCGGGACAGGATATCCTACGAGCAGTACTTC. Its protein is CATRDRISYEQYF.